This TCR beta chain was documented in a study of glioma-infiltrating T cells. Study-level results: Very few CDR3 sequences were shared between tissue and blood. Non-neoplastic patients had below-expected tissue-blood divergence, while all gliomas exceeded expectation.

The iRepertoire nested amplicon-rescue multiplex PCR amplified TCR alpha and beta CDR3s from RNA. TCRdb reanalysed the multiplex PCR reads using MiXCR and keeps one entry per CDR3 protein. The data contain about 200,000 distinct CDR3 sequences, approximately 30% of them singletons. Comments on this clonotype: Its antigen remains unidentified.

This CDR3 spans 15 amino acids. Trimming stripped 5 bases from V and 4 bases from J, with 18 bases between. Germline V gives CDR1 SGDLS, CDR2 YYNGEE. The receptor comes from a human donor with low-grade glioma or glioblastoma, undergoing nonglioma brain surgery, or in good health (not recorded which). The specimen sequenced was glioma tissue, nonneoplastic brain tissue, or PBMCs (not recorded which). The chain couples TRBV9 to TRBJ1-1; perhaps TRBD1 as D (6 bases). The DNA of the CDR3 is TGTGCCAGCAGACCCAGCGGGGGCCATGCCACTGAAGCTTTCTTT. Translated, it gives CASRPSGGHATEAFF.